The clone carrying this T cell receptor (beta chain) was found a few times. As yet, its antigen is unknown. Authors' methods: Clinicopathological groups of papillary thyroid cancer showed CDR3 differences that were used to build a distant-metastasis classifier. TCRdb reassembled clones from the PCR reads with MiXCR. What appears here as the V and J calls and clone size reflects TCRdb's work, not the paper's. The sample contains around 18,000 clones, more than 25% of which appear only once. The source of the sample is a study of metastatic and nonmetastatic thyroid tumors. About the study: Blood and tumor or nodule tissue repertoires from malignant and benign thyroid patients were compared. Study-wide findings and caveats: Benign nodules reportedly had significantly lower TCR beta diversity than malignant thyroid tumors in blood and tumor.

The CDR3 runs 15 residues. Germline V gives CDR1 MNHNS, CDR2 SASEGT. The germline V and J ends were trimmed by 4 bases and 1 base, with 8 bases remaining between them. Every patient was untreated before thyroid surgery. The chain combines TRBV6-1 with TRBJ2-6, with D unclear. Sequences were obtained from tumor tissue. This clonotype originated in a female donor with papillary thyroid cancer or a benign thyroid nodule (not recorded which). Some clones in this sample may be carry-over from other donors' samples. The CDR3 here is CASSVSSSGANVLTF. The CDR3 nucleotides read TGTGCCAGCAGTGTTTCTTCGTCTGGGGCCAACGTCCTGACTTTC.